The 13 T cell receptor beta chains presented below share a single source sample, sequenced in a study of PD-1 blockade in classical Hodgkin lymphoma. Generated by immunoSEQ multiplex PCR, the TCRdb table keeps only in-frame clones and is missing some. Here the sample spans around 3,000 clones, roughly 60% being singletons. Every one of the patients relapsed after autologous stem cell transplantation (brentuximab vedotin exposure was variable). Magnetic negative selection was used to purify CD8+ T cells from thawed PBMCs. The sequences come from CD8+ T cells from blood, collected at baseline. The receptors were sampled from a human donor with classical Hodgkin lymphoma.

This clone has only a few counts. CDR3 in amino acids: CASSNGLLEAFF. The DNA of the CDR3 is TGTGCCAGCAGCAACGGGCTCCTTGAGGCTTTCTTT. This chain joins TRBV7-8 and TRBJ1-1; no clear D. The germline gives CDR1 SGHVS, CDR2 FQNEAQ. This CDR3 comprises 12 residues. The V and J ends lost 5 bases and 11 bases respectively, with 15 bases between them.

This chain links TRBV28 with TRBJ2-2; 13 nucleotides line up with TRBD2. Trimming cost V 3 bases and J 4 bases; bases outside gene matches: 8. The CDR3 sequence is 18 residues long. Germline CDR1 reads MDHEN; CDR2 reads SYDVKM. The CDR3 DNA follows: TGTGCCAGCAGTTTGCGGACTAGCGGGAGATGGGGCACCGGGGAGCTGTTTTTT. It encodes CASSLRTSGRWGTGELFF.

In its sample, this clone ranks as medium-sized. V is TRBV4-1 and J is TRBJ2-7, with 11 bases fitting TRBD1. Germline-derived CDR1 and CDR2 are MGHRA and YSYEKL. After removal of 3 bases from V and 4 bases from J, the junction contained 2 bases not matched to a gene. The CDR3 contains 14 residues. DNA for the CDR3: TGCGCCAGCAGCCACGGACAGGGGGCTTACGAGCAGTACTTC. Translation: CASSHGQGAYEQYF.

In DNA form, the CDR3 reads TGTGCCAGTAGTATTGATGATAGCGCCTACGAGCAGTACTTC. Protein: CASSIDDSAYEQYF. The rearrangement links TRBV19 to TRBJ2-7; D might be TRBD2 (5 bases). Germline CDR1 reads LNHDA; CDR2 reads SQIVND (reference sequence). Trimming removed 3 bases at V and 2 bases at J, with 11 bases between. The length of the CDR3 is 14 residues.

V gene TRBV6-9 combines with J gene TRBJ2-1; D remains ambiguous. CDR3 length: 15 amino acids. V was pared by 3 bases and J by 2 bases, with 11 bases between. Germline assignment: CDR1 MNHGY and CDR2 SVAAGI. CDR3 coding DNA: TGTGCCAGCAGTTACGGGCTAGGTCCCTACAATGAGCAGTTCTTC. Translation: CASSYGLGPYNEQFF.

CDR3 DNA: TGTGCTAGTGGTTTGGCCTCCCGGGACAGGGTTGAACCGGATCAGCCCCAGCATTTT. Its translation: CASGLASRDRVEPDQPQHF. The V gene is TRBV12-5, the J gene TRBJ1-5; 9 bases map to TRBD1. This CDR3 comprises 19 residues. Germline V gene data show CDR1 as LGHNT and CDR2 as FRNRAP. V dropped 1 base and J dropped 5; count of bases not matched to a gene: 15.

The V and J genes are TRBV20-1 and TRBJ2-1; D is perhaps TRBD2 (7 bases). Germline CDR1 reads DFQATT; CDR2 reads SNEGSKA (reference sequence). This CDR3 comprises 11 residues. V was clipped by 7 bases and J by 9 bases, with 13 bases between them. CDR3 sequence: CSVWGGPEQFF. CDR3 coding DNA: TGCAGTGTTTGGGGGGGGCCTGAGCAGTTCTTC.

J is TRBJ2-3 and V is TRBV4-1, with 7 bases that match TRBD2. Germline V lookup: CDR1 MGHRA, CDR2 YSYEKL. The V gene end was trimmed by 3 bases and the J gene end by 4 bases; junction bases not matched to a gene: 4. The CDR3 sequence is 14 residues long. CDR3 amino acids: CASSQRETPDTQYF. CDR3 DNA sequence: TGCGCCAGCAGCCAGCGGGAGACCCCAGATACGCAGTATTTT.

The chain is built from TRBV19 and TRBJ2-3, with 10 bases fitting TRBD1. The CDR3 covers 15 residues. Trimming at V came to 9 bases and at J to 2 bases, leaving 8 bases not matched to a gene. Germline values: CDR1 LNHDA, CDR2 SQIVND (reference sequence). CDR3 protein: CASSPGTGVTDTQYF. CDR3 nucleotides: TGTGCCAGCTCCCCCGGGACAGGGGTCACAGATACGCAGTATTTT. The full variable domain, with the rest looked up from reference TRBV19 and TRBJ2-3, is DGGITQSPKYLFRKEGQNVTLSCEQNLNHDAMYWYRQDPGQGLRLIYYSQIVNDFQKGDIAEGYSVSREKKESFPLTVTSAQKNPTAFYLCASSPGTGVTDTQYFGPGTRLTVL.

This clone is categorized as medium-sized. The genes are TRBV27 and TRBJ2-1; D uncertain. V shed 0 bases and J shed 5 bases, with 11 bases lying between them. The CDR3 is 15 residues long. CDR1 is MNHEY, CDR2 SMNVEV, per germline (reference sequence). As DNA, the CDR3 is TGTGCCAGCAGTTTATCGGCCGTAACCAACAATGAGCAGTTCTTC. It translates to CASSLSAVTNNEQFF.

For the CDR3, the DNA is TGCAGCGTTGAACTCAACGGCTACGAGCAGTACTTC. Translating it yields CSVELNGYEQYF. This chain uses TRBV29-1 with TRBJ2-7; D uncertain. The CDR3 covers 12 residues. V shed 2 bases and J shed 3 bases, with 8 bases lying between them. The germline V gene encodes CDR1 SQVTM and CDR2 ANQGSEA.

The V gene is TRBV13, the J gene TRBJ2-3; no clear D gene. This CDR3 has 13 residues. Trimming stripped 3 bases from V and 2 bases from J, with 6 bases between. Germline V gene data show CDR1 as PRHDT and CDR2 as FYEKMQ (reference sequence). The chain's CDR3 is CASSFKPTDTQYF. The CDR3 coding sequence is TGTGCCAGCAGCTTTAAGCCCACAGATACGCAGTATTTT.

For this clone: This same CDR3 is encoded by further DNA sequences in the sample. V and J are TRBV7-9 and TRBJ2-1, with D perhaps matching TRBD1 (6 bases). Deletions cut 9 bases from V and 7 bases from J, with 22 bases between. Germline V gene sequence: CDR1 SEHNR, CDR2 FQNEAQ (reference sequence). The CDR3 covers 15 residues. The CDR3 nucleotides are TGTGCCAGTAGCCCGGGGTGGGGCACAGGGAATGAGCAGTTCTTC. Amino acids: CASSPGWGTGNEQFF.